The rows below give T cell receptor beta chains drawn from one sample of a study of radiotherapy plus CTLA-4 blockade in lung cancer. TCRdb's copy holds only in-frame clones and misses some; the assay was immunoSEQ multiplex PCR. The table has roughly 90,000 clones, almost 90% seen once. The sample was peripheral blood, taken from a patient treated with radiotherapy plus ipilimumab. These receptors all come from a human donor with non-small cell lung cancer that progressed on radiotherapy plus ipilimumab. Both conserved end residues are part of each CDR3. Each record gives: J gene, V gene, D gene, clone size, CDR3 DNA, CDR3 protein. The D gene is left open where the match is weak. Rows give clone size only sometimes, using once, few, many, or a class for an expanded clone.

TRBJ2-7,TRBV7-9,.,.,TGTGCCAGCAGCTTAGGACGGCAGGACTCCTACGAGCAGTACTTC,CASSLGRQDSYEQYF
TRBJ1-2,TRBV30,.,.,TGTGCCTGGAGTGTACGGGGCAGGTCCTATGGCTACACCTTC,CAWSVRGRSYGYTF
TRBJ2-1,TRBV10-1,TRBD2,.,TGCGCCAGCAGTGATGCTCCAGGACTAGCGGGAGTCGGTGAGCAGTTCTTC,CASSDAPGLAGVGEQFF
TRBJ1-2,TRBV7-9,TRBD1,few,TGTGCCAGCAGCACAGGACAGGGTGGTGGCTACACCTTC,CASSTGQGGGYTF
TRBJ2-7,TRBV5-4,.,.,TGTGCCAGCAGCTTCCCCGGTTCCCCAGGACTAAGTGAGCAGTACTTC,CASSFPGSPGLSEQYF
TRBJ1-2,TRBV11-2,.,.,TGTGCCAGCAGCCGTCCGGGCTATGGCTACACCTTC,CASSRPGYGYTF
TRBJ1-4,TRBV7-9,.,.,TGTGCCAGCAGCCCCGGGACCGTCAATGAAAAACTGTTTTTT,CASSPGTVNEKLFF
TRBJ1-2,TRBV7-8,.,.,TGTGCCAGCAGCTTAGATGGACAGAGCTATGGCTACACCTTC,CASSLDGQSYGYTF
TRBJ2-5,TRBV7-3,.,.,TGTGCCAGCAGGTTAACAACCCGGGAGACCCAGTACTTC,CASRLTTRETQYF
TRBJ1-2,TRBV6-5,.,.,TGTGCCAGCAGCCGGGACAAGTACTATGGCTACACCTTC,CASSRDKYYGYTF
TRBJ1-6,TRBV6-5,.,.,TGTGCCAGCAGTTTAATCGGTGGGGGGGGTAATTCACCCCTCCACTTT,CASSLIGGGGNSPLHF
TRBJ2-2,TRBV5-4,.,.,TGTGCCAGCAGCGTCTGGACCGGTTGGGGCGGGGAGCTGTTTTTT,CASSVWTGWGGELFF
TRBJ1-6,TRBV5-6,.,.,TGTGCCAGCAGCTTTGGCGGCTTGGGAAATAATAATTCACCCCTCCACTTT,CASSFGGLGNNNSPLHF
TRBJ2-1,TRBV7-3,.,.,TGTGCCAGCAGCCCGGGACTGGGTCTCCCCCATGAGCAGTTCTTC,CASSPGLGLPHEQFF
TRBJ2-1,TRBV10-3,TRBD2,.,TGTGCCATCTGGGCTAGCGGGAGCAATGAGCAGTTCTTC,CAIWASGSNEQFF
TRBJ1-3,TRBV29-1,TRBD1,.,TGCAGCGCGACCGGGACAGCTATCTCTGGAAACACCATATATTTT,CSATGTAISGNTIYF